These 13 T cell receptor beta chains were sequenced from one sample in a study of pediatric ulcerative colitis. The protocol was immunoSEQ multiplex PCR, while the TCRdb copy is restricted to in-frame clones and leaves out a portion. The repertoire holds 54,000 or so clones, with over 70% as singletons. The sequenced material came from blood. The receptor set was obtained from a boy between 10 and 17 years old who was a control in a study of pediatric ulcerative colitis.

This chain uses TRBV5-1 with TRBJ2-1, with 10 bases identical to TRBD2. Germline CDR1 reads SGHRS; CDR2 reads YFSETQ. V lost 4 bases, J lost 4 bases, and 17 bases stayed unmatched. This CDR3 is 19 amino acids long. The CDR3 DNA reads as TGCGCCAGCAGCGATAGGAGGTGGGCTAGCGGGAGCGCATACAATGAGCAGTTCTTC. This translates into CASSDRRWASGSAYNEQFF.

This chain joins TRBV5-1 and TRBJ2-7; D may be TRBD2 (5 bases). Trimming took 3 bases from V and 3 from J, leaving 13 bases between them. Germline-derived CDR1 and CDR2 are SGHRS and YFSETQ. This CDR3 comprises 14 residues. The CDR3 here is CASSSQPGNYEQYF. Here the CDR3 DNA reads TGCGCCAGCAGCTCACAACCGGGAAACTACGAGCAGTACTTC.

V and J are TRBV5-1 and TRBJ1-5, with 8 positions matching TRBD1. This CDR3 comprises 16 residues. V was clipped by 6 bases and J by 4 bases; unmatched bases: 12. Germline-derived CDR1 and CDR2 are SGHRS and YFSETQ. CDR3: CASTLTDREVNQPQHF. CDR3 nucleotide sequence: TGCGCCAGCACCTTAACGGACAGGGAAGTAAATCAGCCCCAGCATTTT.

This chain connects TRBV7-3 to TRBJ1-6, with unresolved D. The CDR3 extends over 15 amino acids. V gave up 6 bases and J gave up 0 bases, with 9 bases separating them. Germline V gives CDR1 SGHTA, CDR2 FQGTGA. For the CDR3, the DNA is TGTGCCAGCAGTCGGCCCACCTCCTATAATTCACCCCTCCACTTT. It codes for CASSRPTSYNSPLHF. The full variable domain, its missing parts supplied by reference TRBV7-3 and TRBJ1-6, is GAGVSQTPSNKVTEKGKYVELRCDPISGHTALYWYRQSLGQGPEFLIYFQGTGAADDSGLPNDRFFAVRPEGSVSTLKIQRTERGDSAVYLCASSRPTSYNSPLHFGNGTRLTVT.

This clone came up once. The chain combines TRBV7-8 with TRBJ1-2; 10 bases align to TRBD1. Trimming removed 2 bases from V and 1 base from J; junction bases left unmatched: 13. The CDR3 extends over 19 amino acids. Germline CDR1 SGHVS, CDR2 FQNEAQ. The CDR3 sequence is CASSLLVRGQGFFNYGYTF. The CDR3 nucleotides are TGTGCCAGCAGCTTACTGGTCAGGGGACAGGGGTTTTTTAACTATGGCTACACCTTC.

The V call is TRBV5-4, the J call TRBJ1-2; maybe TRBD1 (5 bases). The CDR3 is 15 amino acids. Per germline, CDR1 SGHNT and CDR2 YYREEE (reference sequence). V shed 0 bases and J shed 8 bases, with 17 bases lying between them. The CDR3 here is CASSLDNGQGKGYTF. CDR3 nucleotides: TGTGCCAGCAGCTTGGATAACGGTCAGGGAAAGGGCTACACCTTC.

CDR3 amino acids: CASSPGTGLKNTEAFF. The DNA of the CDR3 is TGTGCCAGCAGTCCCGGGACAGGGCTTAAGAACACTGAAGCTTTCTTT. The chain couples TRBV25-1 to TRBJ1-1; 9 bases agree with TRBD1. Germline V gives CDR1 MGHDK, CDR2 SYGVNS. V shed 5 bases, J shed 1 base, and the junction held 8 bases outside the gene matches. The CDR3 extends over 16 amino acids.

The V and J genes are TRBV6-1 and TRBJ2-7; 11 nucleotides align to TRBD1. Germline V lookup: CDR1 MNHNS, CDR2 SASEGT. V trimming: 1 base; J trimming: 3 bases; junction bases outside the gene matches: 2. This CDR3 is built from 15 residues. CDR3 nucleotides: TGTGCCAGCAGTGAAGACGGGACAGGGGGCTACGAGCAGTACTTC. Translated, it gives CASSEDGTGGYEQYF.

This chain links TRBV2 with TRBJ1-1; TRBD1 matches at 7 bases. This CDR3 has 13 residues. The V and J ends lost 6 bases and 0 bases, in that order; junction bases with no gene match: 1. Germline V CDR1 and CDR2: SNHLY, FYNNEI. CDR3 protein: CASRGQLNTEAFF. CDR3 nucleotides: TGTGCCAGCAGGGGACAGCTGAACACTGAAGCTTTCTTT. The whole variable domain, remainder taken from reference TRBV2 and TRBJ1-1, is EPEVTQTPSHQVTQMGQEVILRCVPISNHLYFYWYRQILGQKVEFLVSFYNNEISEKSEIFDDQFSVERPDGSNFTLKIRSTKLEDSAMYFCASRGQLNTEAFFGQGTRLTVV.

The chain joins TRBV28 to TRBJ1-2; 7 nucleotides agree with TRBD1. Germline loops: CDR1 MDHEN, CDR2 SYDVKM. The length of the CDR3 is 12 residues. V shed 8 bases, J shed 5 bases, and the junction held 5 bases outside the gene matches. CDR3 sequence: CASGTGEYGYTF. The CDR3 DNA sequence: TGTGCCAGCGGTACAGGGGAGTATGGCTACACCTTC.

The genes are TRBV4-3 and TRBJ1-1; no firm D call. The CDR3 covers 14 residues. Germline loops: CDR1 LGHNA, CDR2 YSLEER. The V end was cut by 0 bases, the J end by 1 base, with 6 bases between. As DNA, the CDR3 is TGCGCCAGCAGCCAAGACACCACGAACACTGAAGCTTTCTTT. This sequence encodes CASSQDTTNTEAFF.

The rearrangement joins TRBV18 to TRBJ2-7; D uncertain. Germline V lookup: CDR1 KGHSH, CDR2 LQKENI. The CDR3 is 14 residues long. Trimming cost V 9 bases and J 0 bases, with 15 bases left between them. The CDR3 sequence: CASARIVGSYEQYF. DNA of the CDR3: TGTGCCAGTGCCAGGATCGTAGGCTCCTACGAGCAGTACTTC.

This rearrangement joins TRBV4-1 to TRBJ1-2; TRBD1 is a possible D gene (5 bases). V was clipped by 3 bases and J by 4 bases, with 36 bases between them. The length of the CDR3 is 22 residues. CDR1 and CDR2 (germline): MGHRA, YSYEKL. CDR3 DNA: TGCGCCAGCAGCCACCTAGGGAGCGGGGCCGCGGGGAGAGCAGCCCAGGGCTATGGCTACACCTTC. The encoded protein is CASSHLGSGAAGRAAQGYGYTF.